The next 18 T cell receptor beta chains were all read from a single sample in a study of T cells in Graves' hyperthyroidism and ophthalmopathy. There were TCR beta CDR3 regions amplified from RNA transcripts. The study used the HTBI primer set for a first-round RT-PCR of the TCR CDR3. Via MiXCR, TCRdb re-called the multiplex PCR reads, giving one row per CDR3 protein. The sample yields hundreds of thousands of distinct CDR3 sequences, about 45% seen once. The sequencing sample was made of peripheral blood or thyroid tissue (not recorded which). The receptor set was obtained from an adult man with Graves' disease, either hyperthyroidism or ophthalmopathy (not recorded which).

The rearrangement uses TRBV29-1 and TRBJ1-2, with 7 bases aligning to TRBD1. V shed 3 bases, J shed 6 bases, and the junction held 16 bases outside the gene matches. The CDR3 spans 16 residues. Germline assignment: CDR1 SQVTM and CDR2 ANQGSEA. The CDR3, as DNA: TGCAGCGTTGACCGGGACAGCGAACAGGGAGGGCATGGCTACACCTTC. It translates to CSVDRDSEQGGHGYTF. The variable domain in full, with the rest retrieved from reference TRBV29-1 and TRBJ1-2, is SAVISQKPSRDICQRGTSLTIQCQVDSQVTMMFWYRQQPGQSLTLIATANQGSEATYESGFVIDKFPISRPNLTFSTLTVSNMSPEDSSIYLCSVDRDSEQGGHGYTFGSGTRLTVV.

For this clonotype: The conserved phenylalanine or tryptophan normally closing the CDR3 is absent here, so this likely arose from a read error. Because the CDR3's place on the DNA is in doubt, the DNA is left out and the CDR3 is given as listed by TCRdb. The chain is built from TRBV2 and TRBJ1-5; TRBD1, the table's D call, lacks a check against the DNA. The germline V gene encodes CDR1 SNHLY and CDR2 FYNNEI. 10 amino acids form the CDR3, both terminal residues included. CDR3 loop: CASRGRGGFV.

This chain joins TRBV7-3 and TRBJ1-4; D is unresolved. Germline CDR1 SGHTA, CDR2 FQGTGA. The CDR3 length is 13 residues. V shed 5 bases and J shed 6 bases, with 10 bases lying between them. The CDR3 is CASSMDGDEKLFF. For the CDR3, the DNA is TGTGCCAGCAGCATGGACGGAGATGAAAAACTGTTTTTT.

This clonotype was seen ten or more times. The genes are TRBV20-1 and TRBJ1-5; D possibly corresponds to TRBD1 (5 bases). The CDR3 extends over 12 amino acids. V shed 6 bases and J shed 1 base, with 7 bases lying between them. Germline values: CDR1 DFQATT, CDR2 SNEGSKA (reference sequence). Here the CDR3 DNA reads TGCAGTGCCGGGGACAGCAATCAGCCCCAGCATTTT. Protein product: CSAGDSNQPQHF.

CDR3: CASGGEGDQPQHF. The DNA for the CDR3 is TGTGCCAGCGGCGGGGAGGGTGATCAGCCCCAGCATTTT. The rearrangement links TRBV6-6 to TRBJ1-5; D remains unclear. Germline values: CDR1 MNHNY, CDR2 SVGAGI (reference sequence). Trimming removed 8 bases at V and 5 bases at J, with 13 bases between. The CDR3 has 13 amino acids.

This clonotype was seen ten or more times. This chain joins TRBV24-1 and TRBJ1-1, with D hard to call. CDR1 is KGHDR, CDR2 SFDVKD, per germline. This CDR3 spans 14 amino acids. The ends were cut back, 3 bases at V and 5 bases at J, with 12 bases in the middle. The CDR3 bases are TGTGCCACCAGTGATAGGAAGGCCTCTACTGAAGCTTTCTTT. Translated: CATSDRKASTEAFF.

In its sample, this clonotype was seen many times. The chain links TRBV10-1 to TRBJ1-3, with D hard to call. V was trimmed by 7 bases and J by 2 bases, leaving 9 bases between them. The CDR3 contains 13 residues. From germline, CDR1 is WNHNN and CDR2 SYGVQD (reference sequence). CDR3 DNA: TGCGCCAGCACAGGAGGAACTGGAAACACCATATATTTT. It translates to CASTGGTGNTIYF.

This clonotype was detected many times. V is TRBV19 and J is TRBJ1-5; D is unresolved. The CDR3 is 14 residues long. From germline, CDR1 is LNHDA and CDR2 SQIVND (reference sequence). V was trimmed by 1 base and J by 1 base, leaving 5 bases between them. This CDR3 reads CASSIVGSNQPQHF. The DNA for the CDR3 is TGTGCCAGTAGTATAGTGGGGAGCAATCAGCCCCAGCATTTT.

This clonotype has ten or more counts. The chain combines TRBV7-2 with TRBJ1-1, with no clear D. The germline CDR1 and CDR2 sequences are SGHTA and FQGNSA. Trimming removed 11 bases at V and 4 bases at J, with 14 bases between. This CDR3 is 12 amino acids long. The CDR3 DNA reads as TGTGCCTCGGCAGCTCCCTTCACTGAAGCTTTCTTT. Amino acids: CASAAPFTEAFF. Full variable domain (outside the CDR3, taken from reference TRBV7-2 and TRBJ1-1): GAGVSQSPSNKVTEKGKDVELRCDPISGHTALYWYRQSLGQGLEFLIYFQGNSAPDKSGLPSDRFSAERTGGSVSTLTIQRTQQEDSAVYLCASAAPFTEAFFGQGTRLTVV.

This clonotype was detected ten times or more. This sequence joins TRBV2 and TRBJ1-5, with a tentative D call TRBD1 (6 bases). The CDR3 has 13 residues. CDR1 is SNHLY, CDR2 FYNNEI, per germline. V gave up 7 bases and J gave up 7 bases, with 14 bases separating them. The DNA of the CDR3 is TGTGCCAGCAATAGGGCAGGGGAGCAGCCCCAGCATTTT. It codes for CASNRAGEQPQHF.

The rearrangement links TRBV15 to TRBJ1-4, with a tentative D call TRBD1 (5 bases). V was shortened by 0 bases and J by 3 bases, with 14 bases between the two germline ends. The CDR3 is 17 residues long. Germline CDR1 LNHNV, CDR2 YYDKDF (reference sequence). CDR3: CATSRDIQGAANEKLFF. CDR3 bases: TGTGCCACCAGCAGAGATATCCAGGGCGCGGCTAATGAAAAACTGTTTTTT. The full variable domain, in which reference TRBV15 and TRBJ1-4 provide the parts outside the CDR3, is DAMVIQNPRYQVTQFGKPVTLSCSQTLNHNVMYWYQQKSSQAPKLLFHYYDKDFNNEADTPDNFQSRRPNTSFCFLDIRSPGLGDTAMYLCATSRDIQGAANEKLFFGSGTQLSVL.

This clonotype was counted many times. This CDR3 reads CASSYGTNEQYF. DNA for the CDR3: TGTGCCAGCAGCTACGGGACGAACGAGCAGTACTTC. V usage is TRBV7-9 and J usage is TRBJ2-7; either TRBD1 or TRBD2 may fit D (5 bases each). V lost 4 bases, J lost 5 bases, and 9 bases lay in between. Germline lookup yields CDR1 SEHNR and CDR2 FQNEAQ (reference sequence). The CDR3 is 12 residues long.

This clonotype appeared a single time. The junction departs from germline at one end; a sequencing error may be responsible. J is TRBJ2-5 and V is TRBV7-2, with a weak D call TRBD1 (6 bases). The CDR3 has 12 amino acids. In germline, CDR1 is SGHTA, CDR2 FQGNSA. The chain's CDR3 is CASSLAQGIPFF. The CDR3 nucleotides are TGTGCCAGCAGCTTAGCGCAGGGGATCCCGTTCTTC.

The V gene is TRBV25-1, the J gene TRBJ1-4, with D possibly TRBD1 on 5 matching bases. The V gene lost 8 bases and the J gene lost 7 bases, with 20 bases spanning the gap. Germline loops: CDR1 MGHDK, CDR2 SYGVNS. The CDR3 sequence is 15 residues long. The CDR3 region has the DNA TGTGCCAGCTATTCACAGGCCTCGCGGGCTGAAAAACTGTTTTTT. It is translated as CASYSQASRAEKLFF.

This clonotype came up a few times. The rearrangement joins TRBV12-3 or TRBV12-4 to TRBJ1-3; no firm D call. CDR3 length: 10 amino acids. Here the CDR3 reads CASGLNTIYF. The CDR3 region has the DNA TGTGCTAGTGGTTTAAACACCATATATTTT.

On this clonotype: Because the CDR3 is missing its conserved closing phenylalanine or tryptophan, this is likely a read error. The DNA is omitted, as the CDR3 cannot be located on it reliably, and the CDR3 follows TCRdb's listing. The chain has TRBV10-3 and TRBJ1-4; TRBD1 is taken as the D call from the table, unchecked against the DNA. CDR1 ENHRY and CDR2 SYGVKD come from the germline V gene. The CDR3 is 9 amino acids long, termini counted. CDR3 sequence: CAISVTGVD.

This clonotype was counted a single time. The DNA for the CDR3 is TGTGCCAGTAGTACCCGCGACTTCAACCCCCTCGTCGAGACCCAGTACTTC. Its protein is CASSTRDFNPLVETQYF. This sequence joins TRBV19 and TRBJ2-5; no firm D call. V was shortened by 4 bases and J by 5 bases, with 23 bases between the two germline ends. The CDR3 contains 17 residues. Germline-derived CDR1 and CDR2 are LNHDA and SQIVND (reference sequence).

This clonotype was counted ten times or more. The chain combines TRBV3-1 with TRBJ2-2; D unclear. This CDR3 is 11 amino acids long. CDR1 is LGHDT, CDR2 YNNKEL, per germline (reference sequence). Trimming removed 7 bases at V and 3 bases at J, with 3 bases between. The CDR3 DNA reads TGTGCCAGCACAGACACCGGGGAGCTGTTTTTT. Translating it yields CASTDTGELFF.